The present T cell receptor beta chain was sequenced within a study of T cell responses to AZD1222 COVID-19 vaccine. Study overall: Both about-4-week and about-12-week second-dose recipients were combined. Points from the study as a whole: Spike-wide vaccine-associated CD4 TCRs dominated at 160-218 and 743-854. Spike-specific TCR breadth and depth both grew after two AZD1222 doses.

The assay was immunoSEQ multiplex PCR, and TCRdb's table has in-frame clones only and misses some. The data hold about 98,000 clones, with around 87% observed a single time. The germline CDR1 and CDR2 sequences are GTSNPN and SVGIG (reference sequence). CDR3 length equals 13 residues. The V end lost 2 bases, the J end lost 8 bases, and 15 bases lay between the germline ends. Of note for this clone: Its antigen is unidentified.

This chain joins TRBV30 and TRBJ1-2; D ambiguous. The sequenced sample was peripheral blood, obtained on day 0 of AZD1222 vaccination. The TCR sequence derives from an adult in good health. The CDR3 coding sequence is TGTGCCTGGAGTAATCCAGAAGGTGGAGGCTACACCTTC. This encodes CAWSNPEGGGYTF.